Following are 18 T cell receptor beta chains from one sample sequenced in a study of response to subunit inactivated influenza vaccine. TCRdb fed the RT-PCR reads into MiXCR, producing one record per CDR3 protein. Of roughly 650,000 distinct CDR3 sequences listed, around a sixth were seen once; the top ten hold 9.5% to 13%. The material sequenced was PBMCs from blood, taken approximately 13 days after vaccination. The receptor source for this set is a man aged 50-60 years who received an inactivated influenza vaccine.

The table lists this clonotype with a few counts. The chain recombines TRBV28 with TRBJ2-7; 9 nucleotides align to TRBD2. V gave up 5 bases and J gave up 2 bases; unmatched junction bases: 10. There are 16 residues in the CDR3. Germline-derived CDR1 and CDR2 are MDHEN and SYDVKM. This CDR3 reads CASSRAPSGIAYEQYF. In DNA, the CDR3 is TGTGCCAGCAGTCGGGCCCCTAGCGGGATTGCCTACGAGCAGTACTTC. Complete variable domain (other parts from reference TRBV28 and TRBJ2-7): DVKVTQSSRYLVKRTGEKVFLECVQDMDHENMFWYRQDPGLGLRLIYFSYDVKMKEKGDIPEGYSVSREKKERFSLILESASTNQTSMYLCASSRAPSGIAYEQYFGPGTRLTVT.

This chain connects TRBV6-1 to TRBJ2-7; either TRBD1 or TRBD2 may fit D (6 bases each). Germline lookup yields CDR1 MNHNS and CDR2 SASEGT. The V end lost 7 bases, the J end lost 1 base, and 20 bases lay between the germline ends. This CDR3 is built from 16 residues. The DNA for the CDR3 is TGTGCCAGCACCTCCCGGGGTAGGGGGAGGTCCTACGAGCAGTACTTC. Its translation: CASTSRGRGRSYEQYF.

This clonotype was seen more than once but under ten times. J is TRBJ2-7 and V is TRBV30; D possibly corresponds to TRBD2 (7 bases). This CDR3 contains 13 residues. Trimming removed 4 bases from V and 3 bases from J, with 13 bases in between. Germline values: CDR1 GTSNPN, CDR2 SVGIG (reference sequence). The CDR3, as DNA: TGTGCCTGGAAGTACAGGGAGGGCTACGAGCAGTACTTC. Translation: CAWKYREGYEQYF.

This clonotype occurred a few times. The genes are TRBV5-1 and TRBJ2-7; 9 positions agree with TRBD1. Germline V CDR1 and CDR2: SGHRS, YFSETQ. The CDR3 loop spans 15 amino acids. J lost 0 bases, V lost 3 bases, and 4 bases had no gene match. CDR3 DNA: TGCGCCAGCAGCTGGGGACAGGGACACTCCTACGAGCAGTACTTC. This encodes CASSWGQGHSYEQYF.

This chain joins TRBV7-3 and TRBJ2-7, with D perhaps matching TRBD2 (7 bases). CDR1 and CDR2 from the germline V gene are SGHTA and FQGTGA. V was pared by 3 bases and J by 7 bases, with 13 bases between. The CDR3 is 13 residues long. CDR3 sequence reads: CASSFKGGAEQYF. The CDR3 DNA reads as TGTGCCAGCAGCTTCAAAGGGGGGGCTGAGCAGTACTTC.

The table lists this clonotype with a few counts. This chain joins TRBV28 and TRBJ1-4; no clear D gene. V lost 3 bases to trimming and J lost 8 bases, with 4 bases between them. The CDR3 contains 11 residues. Germline V gene data show CDR1 as MDHEN and CDR2 as SYDVKM. CDR3 DNA: TGTGCCAGCAGTTTCAAGGAAAAACTGTTTTTT. Its translation is CASSFKEKLFF.

This chain joins TRBV7-2 and TRBJ2-3; D is unresolved. The V gene's germline CDR1 is SGHTA and CDR2 FQGNSA. The CDR3 has 16 residues. The germline V and J ends were trimmed by 3 bases and 0 bases, with 13 bases remaining between them. CDR3 loop: CASSFLRGASTDTQYF. CDR3 nucleotides: TGTGCCAGCAGCTTTTTGAGAGGAGCTAGCACAGATACGCAGTATTTT.

This clonotype turned up a few times. The chain recombines TRBV6-1 with TRBJ2-1; D may correspond to TRBD1 or TRBD2 (6 bases each). The CDR3 runs 15 residues. Germline assignment: CDR1 MNHNS and CDR2 SASEGT. With 7 bases removed from V and 6 bases from J, the gap between germline ends came to 19 bases. The DNA for the CDR3 is TGTGCCAGCACCCGGAGGGGGACGGAACCCAATGAGCAGTTCTTC. Its protein is CASTRRGTEPNEQFF.

This clonotype was seen only a few times. The chain employs TRBV20-1 and TRBJ2-7, with 9 bases identical to TRBD1. The length of the CDR3 is 19 residues. Germline V gene data show CDR1 as DFQATT and CDR2 as SNEGSKA (reference sequence). J was trimmed by 4 bases and V by 4 bases; bases with no gene match: 23. The CDR3 nucleotides are TGCAGTGCTACCCGGGAGGACAGGGGAATTCTAGTCCTGGATTACGAGCAGTACTTC. The encoded protein is CSATREDRGILVLDYEQYF.

In DNA form, the CDR3 reads TGTGCCACCCAGCTGGGTCTGGATCAGCCCCAGCATTTT. Its translation: CATQLGLDQPQHF. The V and J genes are TRBV24-1 and TRBJ1-5, with D unresolved. The CDR3 runs 13 residues. V was trimmed by 9 bases and J by 5 bases, leaving 13 bases between them. Germline V gene data show CDR1 as KGHDR and CDR2 as SFDVKD.

This clonotype came up a few times. The V call is TRBV5-6, the J call TRBJ1-2; TRBD1 might be the D (5 bases). The CDR3 length is 16 residues. With 2 bases removed from V and 0 bases from J, the gap between germline ends came to 14 bases. Germline-derived CDR1 and CDR2 are SGHDT and YYEEEE. CDR3 residues: CASSFFTGGANYGYTF. DNA for the CDR3: TGTGCCAGCAGCTTTTTTACGGGGGGAGCTAACTATGGCTACACCTTC.

This clonotype was picked up a small number of times. This chain joins TRBV6-1 and TRBJ2-7; 9 bases are a match to TRBD1. Germline CDR1 is MNHNS and CDR2 is SASEGT. CDR3 length equals 11 residues. The CDR3 nucleotides read TGTGCCAGCAGTGGCCCCGGGACAGGGAACGTC. It specifies CASSGPGTGNV.

A remark on this clonotype: The conserved closing phenylalanine or tryptophan is absent in this CDR3, likely reflecting a read error. The chain has TRBV4-1 and TRBJ2-7, with 8 bases matching TRBD1. This CDR3 is 16 amino acids long. CDR1 and CDR2 from the germline V gene are MGHRA and YSYEKL. V was pared by 0 bases and J by 2 bases, with 6 bases of the junction left unmatched. This CDR3 reads CASSQEGPGGTYEQYI. The CDR3 nucleotides are TGCGCCAGCAGCCAAGAAGGTCCAGGGGGCACCTACGAGCAGTACATC.

The V call is TRBV2, the J call TRBJ2-7; tentatively, D is TRBD2 (6 bases). V was trimmed by 0 bases and J by 7 bases, leaving 13 bases between them. Looked up from germline, CDR1 is SNHLY and CDR2 is FYNNEI. This CDR3 spans 14 amino acids. The CDR3 nucleotides are TGTGCCAGCAGTGAAGCTCTAGCGAAAGGGGAGCAGTACTTC. It specifies CASSEALAKGEQYF.

This rearrangement joins TRBV7-8 to TRBJ1-2, with D uncertain. The CDR3 totals 10 residues. Deletions cut 11 bases from V and 4 bases from J, with 8 bases between. CDR1 and CDR2 from the germline V gene are SGHVS and FQNEAQ. The CDR3 here is CAGQAYGYTF. The CDR3 DNA follows: TGTGCCGGTCAGGCCTATGGCTACACCTTC.

The chain couples TRBV24-1 to TRBJ2-1; 12 positions match TRBD2. Germline CDR1 and CDR2: KGHDR and SFDVKD. V dropped 3 bases and J dropped 9; count of bases not matched to a gene: 8. This CDR3 has 16 residues. The CDR3 bases are TGTGCCACCAGTGATCCCGGACTAGCGGGAAGTAGTGAGCAGTTCTTC. This codes for CATSDPGLAGSSEQFF.

The chain carries TRBV6-2 or TRBV6-3 and TRBJ2-1; the match to TRBD2 covers 7 bases. Germline V gene sequence: CDR1 MNHEY, CDR2 SVGEGT. CDR3 length equals 16 residues. Trimming at V came to 6 bases and at J to 6 bases, leaving 14 bases not matched to a gene. CDR3 residues: CASSNLWLTGGNEQFF. The CDR3 DNA is TGTGCCAGCAGCAACCTGTGGCTCACGGGGGGCAATGAGCAGTTCTTC.

V usage is TRBV6-5 and J usage is TRBJ2-4; D not certain. The CDR3 is 16 amino acids. V lost 0 bases and J lost 2, with 11 bases in between. Per the germline V gene, CDR1 is MNHEY and CDR2 is SVGAGI. CDR3 coding DNA: TGTGCCAGCAGTTACTCGGGGTCAGCCTCCAAAAACATTCAGTACTTC. This encodes CASSYSGSASKNIQYF.